The entry below describes one T cell receptor beta chain. Its specificity is not known. This entry belongs to a study of cytomegalovirus exposure and HLA in healthy donors. Broader study findings: Later genetic work tied a missense DCLRE1C variant to beta-chain V and J trimming. A later examination showed that TCR association rates differed by HLA locus, with DRB1 most and HLA-C fewest. An analysis done earlier found most TCR beta V segments productive about 87% or about 30% of the time.

Looked up from germline, CDR1 is SGHRS and CDR2 is YFSETQ. The CDR3 is 15 amino acids. V gave up 2 bases and J gave up 3 bases; unmatched junction bases: 8. Nominally healthy donors provided the samples, though records likely missed some immune exposures. The PCR employed 60 Vbeta primers together with 13 Jbeta primers. Sequenced by immunoSEQ multiplex PCR; TCRdb stores in-frame clones only, minus some. The sample has 100,000 to 150,000 clones; the top ten hold 1.7%. Sample: PBMCs. V and J are TRBV5-1 and TRBJ2-7, with 7 bases lining up with TRBD1. The clonotype was recovered from a man aged 18 to 30 in good health and CMV-seronegative. The CDR3 loop reads CASSFGRGLNYEQYF. In DNA form, the CDR3 reads TGCGCCAGCAGCTTCGGTAGGGGGCTGAACTACGAGCAGTACTTC.